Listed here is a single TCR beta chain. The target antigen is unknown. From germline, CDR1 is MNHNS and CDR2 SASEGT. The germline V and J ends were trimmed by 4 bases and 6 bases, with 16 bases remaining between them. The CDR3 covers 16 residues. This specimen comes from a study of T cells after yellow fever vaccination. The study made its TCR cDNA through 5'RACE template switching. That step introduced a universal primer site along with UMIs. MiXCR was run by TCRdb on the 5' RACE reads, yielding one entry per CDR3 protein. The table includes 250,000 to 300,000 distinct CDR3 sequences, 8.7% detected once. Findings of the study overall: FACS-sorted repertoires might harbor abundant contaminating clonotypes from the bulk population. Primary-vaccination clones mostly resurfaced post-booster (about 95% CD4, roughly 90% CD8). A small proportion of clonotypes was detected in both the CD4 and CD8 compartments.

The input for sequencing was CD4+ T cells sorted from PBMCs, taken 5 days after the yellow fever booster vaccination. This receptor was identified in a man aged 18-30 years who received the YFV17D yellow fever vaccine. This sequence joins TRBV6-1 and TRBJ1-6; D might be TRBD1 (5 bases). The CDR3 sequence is CASSVLRQKFNSPLHF. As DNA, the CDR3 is TGTGCCAGCAGTGTGTTGCGACAGAAGTTTAATTCACCCCTCCACTTT.